This T cell receptor (beta chain) was observed in a study of blood T cell repertoires in COVID-19. About the research overall: PBMCs, B-cell-depleted T cells, or T cells provided the cDNA or gDNA that made up the material.

Profiled with immunoSEQ multiplex PCR; TCRdb holds only in-frame clones, not every one. This table has about 280,000 clones, about four fifths appearing once. The sequence came from a woman aged 45-60 years who had recovered from COVID-19. Input material: peripheral blood.

The CDR3 loop reads CASSLAGTGRGGNEKLFF. The DNA for the CDR3 is TGCGCCAGCAGCTTGGCCGGGACAGGGAGAGGTGGTAATGAAAAACTGTTTTTT. The rearrangement joins TRBV5-1 to TRBJ1-4, with TRBD1 matching 9 bases. J gave up 4 bases and V 0 bases, and 10 bases lay outside the gene matches. Germline V lookup: CDR1 SGHRS, CDR2 YFSETQ. This CDR3 region has 18 residues.